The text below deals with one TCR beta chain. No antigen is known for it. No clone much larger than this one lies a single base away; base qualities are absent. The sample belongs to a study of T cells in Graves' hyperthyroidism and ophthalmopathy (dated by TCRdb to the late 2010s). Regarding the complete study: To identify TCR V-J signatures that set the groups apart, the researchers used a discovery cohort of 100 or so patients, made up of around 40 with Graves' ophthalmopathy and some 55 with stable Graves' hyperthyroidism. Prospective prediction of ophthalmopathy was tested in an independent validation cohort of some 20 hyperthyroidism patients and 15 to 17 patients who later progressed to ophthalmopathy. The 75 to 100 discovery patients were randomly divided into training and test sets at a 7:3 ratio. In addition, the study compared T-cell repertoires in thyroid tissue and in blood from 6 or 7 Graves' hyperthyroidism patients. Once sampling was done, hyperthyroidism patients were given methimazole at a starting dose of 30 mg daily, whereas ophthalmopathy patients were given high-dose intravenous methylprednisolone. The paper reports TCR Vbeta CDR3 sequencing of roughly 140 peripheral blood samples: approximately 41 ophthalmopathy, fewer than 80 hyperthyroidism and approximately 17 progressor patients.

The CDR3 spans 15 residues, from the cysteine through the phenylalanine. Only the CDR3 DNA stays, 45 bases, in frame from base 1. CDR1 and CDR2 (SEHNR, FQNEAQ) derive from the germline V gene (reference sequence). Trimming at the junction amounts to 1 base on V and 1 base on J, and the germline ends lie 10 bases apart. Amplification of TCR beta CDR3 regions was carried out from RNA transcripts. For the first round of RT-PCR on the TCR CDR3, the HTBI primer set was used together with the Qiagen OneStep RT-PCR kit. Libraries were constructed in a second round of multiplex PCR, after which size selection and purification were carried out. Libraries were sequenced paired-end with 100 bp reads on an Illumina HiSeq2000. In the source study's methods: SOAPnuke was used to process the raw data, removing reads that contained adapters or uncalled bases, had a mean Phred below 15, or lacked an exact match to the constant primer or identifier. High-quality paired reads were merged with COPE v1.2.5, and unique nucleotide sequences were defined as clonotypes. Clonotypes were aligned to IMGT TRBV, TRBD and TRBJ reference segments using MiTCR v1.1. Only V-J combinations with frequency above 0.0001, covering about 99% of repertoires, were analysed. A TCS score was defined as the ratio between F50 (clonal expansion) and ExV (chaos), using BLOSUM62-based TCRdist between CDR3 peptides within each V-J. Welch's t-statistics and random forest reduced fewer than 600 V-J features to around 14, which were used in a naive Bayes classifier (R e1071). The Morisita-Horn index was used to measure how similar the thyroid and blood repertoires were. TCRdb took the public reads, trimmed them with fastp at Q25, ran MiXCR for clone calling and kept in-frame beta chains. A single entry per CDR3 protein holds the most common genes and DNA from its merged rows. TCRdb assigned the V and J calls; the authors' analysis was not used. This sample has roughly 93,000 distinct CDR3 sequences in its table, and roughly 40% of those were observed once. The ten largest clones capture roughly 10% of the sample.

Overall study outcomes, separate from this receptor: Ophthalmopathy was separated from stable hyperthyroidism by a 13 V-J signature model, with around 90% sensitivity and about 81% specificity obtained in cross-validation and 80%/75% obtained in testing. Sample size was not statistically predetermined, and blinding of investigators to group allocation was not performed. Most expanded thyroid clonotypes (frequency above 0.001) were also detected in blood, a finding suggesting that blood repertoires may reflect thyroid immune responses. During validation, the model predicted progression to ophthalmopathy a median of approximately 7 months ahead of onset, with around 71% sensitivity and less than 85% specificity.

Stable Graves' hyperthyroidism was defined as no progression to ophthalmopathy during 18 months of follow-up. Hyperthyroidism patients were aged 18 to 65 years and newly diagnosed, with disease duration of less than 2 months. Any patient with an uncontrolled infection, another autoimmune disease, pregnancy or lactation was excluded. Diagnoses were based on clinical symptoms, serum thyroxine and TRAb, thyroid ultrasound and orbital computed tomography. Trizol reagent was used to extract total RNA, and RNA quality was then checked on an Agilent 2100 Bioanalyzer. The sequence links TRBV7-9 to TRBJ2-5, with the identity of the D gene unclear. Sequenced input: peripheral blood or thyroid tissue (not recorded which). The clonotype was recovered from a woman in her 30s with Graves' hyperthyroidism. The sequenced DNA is TGTGCCAGCAGCTTAGGGGCGACACTCCAAGAGACCCAGTACTTC. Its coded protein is CASSLGATLQETQYF.